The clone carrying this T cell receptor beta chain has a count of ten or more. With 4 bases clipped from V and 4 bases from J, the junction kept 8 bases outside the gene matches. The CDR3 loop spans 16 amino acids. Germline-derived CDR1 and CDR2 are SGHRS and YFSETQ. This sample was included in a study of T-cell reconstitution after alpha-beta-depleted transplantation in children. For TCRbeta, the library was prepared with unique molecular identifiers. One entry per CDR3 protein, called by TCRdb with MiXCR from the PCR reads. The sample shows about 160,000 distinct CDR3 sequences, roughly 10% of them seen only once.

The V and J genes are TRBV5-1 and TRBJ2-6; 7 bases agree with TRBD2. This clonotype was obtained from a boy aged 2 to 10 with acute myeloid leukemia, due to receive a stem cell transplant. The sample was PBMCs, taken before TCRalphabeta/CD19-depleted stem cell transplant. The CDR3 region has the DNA TGCGCCAGCAGCCAGACTAGCCCTGGGGGGGCCAACGTCCTGACTTTC. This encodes CASSQTSPGGANVLTF. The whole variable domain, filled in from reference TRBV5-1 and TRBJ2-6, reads KAGVTQTPRYLIKTRGQQVTLSCSPISGHRSVSWYQQTPGQGLQFLFEYFSETQRNKGNFPGRFSGRQFSNSRSEMNVSTLELGDSALYLCASSQTSPGGANVLTFGAGSRLTVL.